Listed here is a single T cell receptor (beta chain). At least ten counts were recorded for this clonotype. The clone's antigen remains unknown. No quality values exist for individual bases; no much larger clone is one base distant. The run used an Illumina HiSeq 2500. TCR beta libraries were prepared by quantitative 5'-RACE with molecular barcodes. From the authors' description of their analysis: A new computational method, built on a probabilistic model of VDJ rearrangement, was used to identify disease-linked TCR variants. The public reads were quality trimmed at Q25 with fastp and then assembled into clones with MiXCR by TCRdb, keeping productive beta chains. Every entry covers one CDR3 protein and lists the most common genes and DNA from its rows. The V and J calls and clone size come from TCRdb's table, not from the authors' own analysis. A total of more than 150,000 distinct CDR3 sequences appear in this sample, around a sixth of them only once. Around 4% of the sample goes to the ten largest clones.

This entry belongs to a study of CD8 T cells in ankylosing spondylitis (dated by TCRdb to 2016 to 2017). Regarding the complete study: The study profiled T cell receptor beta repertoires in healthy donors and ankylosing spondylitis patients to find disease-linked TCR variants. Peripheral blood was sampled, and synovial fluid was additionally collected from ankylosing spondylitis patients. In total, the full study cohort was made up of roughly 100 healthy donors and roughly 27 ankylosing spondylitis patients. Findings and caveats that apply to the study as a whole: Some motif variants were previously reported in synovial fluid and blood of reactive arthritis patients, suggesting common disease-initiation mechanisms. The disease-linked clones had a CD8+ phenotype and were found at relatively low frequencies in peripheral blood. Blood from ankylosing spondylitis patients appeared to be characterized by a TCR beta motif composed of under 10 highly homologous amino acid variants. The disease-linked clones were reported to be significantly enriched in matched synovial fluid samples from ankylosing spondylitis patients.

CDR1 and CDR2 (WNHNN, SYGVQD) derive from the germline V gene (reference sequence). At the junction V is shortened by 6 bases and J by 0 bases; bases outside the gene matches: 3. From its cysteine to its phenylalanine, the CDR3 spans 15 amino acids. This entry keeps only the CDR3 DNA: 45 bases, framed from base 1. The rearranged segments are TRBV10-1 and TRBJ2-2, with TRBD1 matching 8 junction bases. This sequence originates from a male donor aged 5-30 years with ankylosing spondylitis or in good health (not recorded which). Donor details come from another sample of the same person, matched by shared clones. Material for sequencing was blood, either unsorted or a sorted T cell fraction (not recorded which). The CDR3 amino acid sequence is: CASSRDRSNTGELFF. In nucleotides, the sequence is TGCGCCAGCAGCCGGGACAGGTCGAACACCGGGGAGCTGTTTTTT.